Following are 7 T cell receptor beta chains from one sample sequenced in a study of blood T cell repertoires in COVID-19. Data came from immunoSEQ multiplex PCR; TCRdb stores just in-frame clones and leaves some out. The table includes some 150,000 clones, approximately 86% detected once. Specimen: peripheral blood. Receptors were obtained from a woman in her sixties or seventies with active or convalescent COVID-19.

The chain uses TRBV6-2 or TRBV6-3 and TRBJ1-2; 9 bases map to TRBD1. Germline trimming cut 2 bases from V and 1 base from J; bases unmatched to any gene: 5. Germline V CDR1 and CDR2: MNHEY, SVGEGT. This CDR3 has 16 residues. Written as DNA, the CDR3 is TGTGCCAGCAGTTACCAGGGACAGGGATATAACTATGGCTACACCTTC. It specifies CASSYQGQGYNYGYTF.

The chain carries TRBV7-2 and TRBJ1-4, with 7 bases identical to TRBD1. The CDR3 covers 16 residues. Germline assignment: CDR1 SGHTA and CDR2 FQGNSA. J gave up 10 bases and V 0 bases, and 11 bases lay outside the gene matches. CDR3 in amino acids: CASSLAPSAPGGKLFF. CDR3 in DNA: TGTGCCAGCAGCTTAGCTCCGAGTGCCCCAGGGGGAAAACTGTTTTTT.

The chain is built from TRBV2 and TRBJ1-4; TRBD1 matches at 8 bases. V lost 7 bases, J lost 4 bases, and 8 bases stayed unmatched. Germline V gene sequence: CDR1 SNHLY, CDR2 FYNNEI. CDR3 length: 15 residues. The CDR3 loop reads CASTESGQDNEKLFF. The CDR3 DNA reads as TGTGCCAGCACCGAATCGGGACAGGATAATGAAAAACTGTTTTTT.

V and J are TRBV19 and TRBJ1-5; 7 bases agree with TRBD1. Germline CDR1 LNHDA, CDR2 SQIVND (reference sequence). Germline trimming cut 6 bases from V and 3 bases from J; bases unmatched to any gene: 8. The CDR3 sequence is 15 residues long. The CDR3 sequence is CASSLGGGFNQPQHF. In DNA, the CDR3 is TGTGCCAGTAGCCTAGGGGGCGGGTTCAATCAGCCCCAGCATTTT.

CDR3 DNA sequence: TGTGCCAGCCGCCCCCGGGGGAGGTTTGAAAAACTGTTTTTT. It translates to CASRPRGRFEKLFF. This chain joins TRBV27 and TRBJ1-4, with D maybe TRBD1 (5 bases). Between the trimmed V and J ends, which lost 8 bases and 7 bases, there was a span of 17 bases. The CDR3 loop spans 14 amino acids. Germline V lookup: CDR1 MNHEY, CDR2 SMNVEV (reference sequence).

This chain connects TRBV6-4 to TRBJ1-5; TRBD1 might be the D (6 bases). Germline assignment: CDR1 MRHNA and CDR2 SNTAGT. The CDR3 is made up of 13 amino acids. The ends were cut back, 8 bases at V and 5 bases at J, with 13 bases in the middle. CDR3 in DNA: TGTGCCAGCCGACAGGATCTCGATCAGCCCCAGCATTTT. Its translation is CASRQDLDQPQHF.

This clone was seen a single time. V is TRBV7-2 and J is TRBJ1-6; D is undetermined. Germline V gene sequence: CDR1 SGHTA, CDR2 FQGNSA. This CDR3 is 14 amino acids long. The V end lost 5 bases, the J end lost 7 bases, and 12 bases lay between the germline ends. CDR3 sequence (DNA): TGTGCCAGCAGCCCCCTAACGCGGAATTCACCCCTCCACTTT. This codes for CASSPLTRNSPLHF.